The 5 T cell receptor beta chains listed next were all sequenced from one sample in a study of T cells after yellow fever vaccination. TCRdb called the 5' RACE reads again in MiXCR, with one record for every CDR3 protein. The data hold under 300,000 distinct CDR3 sequences, with 6.9% observed a single time. Sequencing used CD4+ T cells sorted from PBMCs, obtained 15 days after the yellow fever booster vaccination. Receptors originate from a man under 40 who received the YFV17D yellow fever vaccine.

The rearrangement joins TRBV7-7 to TRBJ2-1; D not certain. V dropped 3 bases and J dropped 0 bases, with 9 bases sitting between them. Looked up from germline, CDR1 is SSHAT and CDR2 is FNYEAQ (reference sequence). The length of the CDR3 is 15 residues. The CDR3 bases are TGTGCCAGCAGCTTGACGGCTGGCTCCTACAATGAGCAGTTCTTC. This sequence encodes CASSLTAGSYNEQFF.

The CDR3 spells CSAQSVHEQFF. For the CDR3, the DNA is TGCAGTGCCCAAAGTGTCCATGAGCAGTTCTTC. This chain connects TRBV20-1 to TRBJ2-1; D uncertain. The germline V gene has CDR1 DFQATT and CDR2 SNEGSKA (reference sequence). The CDR3 covers 11 residues. V lost 6 bases, J lost 8 bases, and 11 bases lay in between.

This rearrangement joins TRBV18 to TRBJ2-7; TRBD1 matches at 7 bases. Germline CDR1 reads KGHSH; CDR2 reads LQKENI. The V and J ends lost 2 bases and 6 bases, in that order; junction bases with no gene match: 1. The CDR3 totals 12 residues. This chain's CDR3 is CASSPTGAEQYF. In DNA, the CDR3 is TGTGCCAGCTCACCAACAGGGGCCGAGCAGTACTTC.

Note on this clonotype: A much larger clone sits a single nucleotide away, making a read error possible. The chain recombines TRBV20-1 with TRBJ2-5; D is unclear. The CDR3 covers 11 residues. CDR1 is DFQATT and CDR2 is SNEGSKA in the germline V gene (reference sequence). This CDR3 is CCAQVSETQYF. As DNA, the CDR3 is TGCTGTGCCCAGGTATCGGAGACCCAGTACTTC.

The gene calls are TRBV5-1 and TRBJ2-2, with TRBD2 matching over 8 bases. Looked up from germline, CDR1 is SGHRS and CDR2 is YFSETQ. CDR3 length: 15 residues. V shed 2 bases and J 3 bases; nucleotides not matched to a gene: 3. This CDR3 reads CASSFPSGYTGELFF. The CDR3 DNA is TGCGCCAGCAGCTTTCCTAGCGGGTACACCGGGGAGCTGTTTTTT. Full variable domain (rest looked up from reference TRBV5-1 and TRBJ2-2): KAGVTQTPRYLIKTRGQQVTLSCSPISGHRSVSWYQQTPGQGLQFLFEYFSETQRNKGNFPGRFSGRQFSNSRSEMNVSTLELGDSALYLCASSFPSGYTGELFFGEGSRLTVL.